This TCR beta chain stems from a study of blood T cell repertoires in COVID-19. The protocol was immunoSEQ multiplex PCR, while the TCRdb copy is restricted to in-frame clones and leaves out a portion. The sample includes some 380,000 clones, around 90% seen only once; the top ten take about 6.5%. The clonotype comes from a man between 18 and 35 years old with active or convalescent COVID-19. The specimen sequenced was peripheral blood.

The CDR3 nucleotides read TGTGCCAGCAGCGACGGACAGGGATATACGCAGTATTTT. Its protein is CASSDGQGYTQYF. This rearrangement joins TRBV5-4 to TRBJ2-3; 8 bases match TRBD1. V lost 4 bases to trimming and J lost 7 bases; unmatched junction nucleotides: 5. This CDR3 contains 13 residues. The germline CDR1 and CDR2 sequences are SGHNT and YYREEE (reference sequence). Variable domain in full (rest from reference TRBV5-4 and TRBJ2-3): ETGVTQSPTHLIKTRGQQVTLRCSSQSGHNTVSWYQQALGQGPQFIFQYYREEENGRGNFPPRFSGLQFPNYSSELNVNALELDDSALYLCASSDGQGYTQYFGPGTRLTVL.